A single TCR beta chain is shown here with its context. These data are taken from a study of type 1 regulatory T cells. Study background: This in vitro CD4 product, T-allo10, is enriched for Tr1 cells and alloantigen-specific.

The CDR3 contains 12 residues. In germline, CDR1 is MGHDK, CDR2 SYGVNS. The V end was cut by 4 bases, the J end by 8 bases, with 8 bases between. Each CDR3 protein is one row after TCRdb ran MiXCR on the reads. Here the sample spans approximately 97,000 distinct CDR3 sequences, 25% to 40% being singletons. The TCR sequence derives from a human donor in good health. The gene calls are TRBV25-1 and TRBJ2-2; tentatively, D is TRBD2 (5 bases). Material for sequencing was CD4+ T cells, either the whole sample or a sorted fraction (not recorded which). CDR3 loop: CASSGGDGELFF. CDR3 coding DNA: TGTGCCAGCAGTGGGGGAGATGGGGAGCTGTTTTTT.